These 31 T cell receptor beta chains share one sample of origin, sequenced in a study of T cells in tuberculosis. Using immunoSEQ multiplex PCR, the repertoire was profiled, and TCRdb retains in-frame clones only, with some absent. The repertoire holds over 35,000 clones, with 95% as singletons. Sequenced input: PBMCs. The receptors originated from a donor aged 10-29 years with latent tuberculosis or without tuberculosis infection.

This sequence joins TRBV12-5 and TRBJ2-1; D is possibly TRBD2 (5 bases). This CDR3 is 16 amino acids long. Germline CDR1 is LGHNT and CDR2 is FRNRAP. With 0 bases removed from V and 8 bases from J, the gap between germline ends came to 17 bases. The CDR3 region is CASGLVREMIVHEQFF. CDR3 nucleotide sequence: TGTGCTAGTGGTTTGGTACGGGAAATGATTGTCCATGAGCAGTTCTTC.

CDR3 DNA sequence: TGTGCCTGGAGTACCGGGACAGGGGGCGATGGCTACACCTTC. Amino acids: CAWSTGTGGDGYTF. The V call is TRBV30, the J call TRBJ1-2; 12 bases are shared with TRBD1. The CDR3 runs to 14 residues. V lost 2 bases, J lost 6 bases, and 4 bases stayed unmatched. Germline V gene data show CDR1 as GTSNPN and CDR2 as SVGIG (reference sequence). Full variable domain (missing parts from reference TRBV30 and TRBJ1-2): SQTIHQWPATLVQPVGSPLSLECTVEGTSNPNLYWYRQAAGRGLQLLFYSVGIGQISSEVPQNLSASRPQDRQFILSSKKLLLSDSGFYLCAWSTGTGGDGYTFGSGTRLTVV.

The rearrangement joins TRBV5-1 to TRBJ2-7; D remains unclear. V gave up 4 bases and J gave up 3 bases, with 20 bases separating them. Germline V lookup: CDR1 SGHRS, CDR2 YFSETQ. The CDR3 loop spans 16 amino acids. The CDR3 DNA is TGCGCCAGCAGCCCCCACTTCTTTGGAGACGGCTACGAGCAGTACTTC. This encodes CASSPHFFGDGYEQYF.

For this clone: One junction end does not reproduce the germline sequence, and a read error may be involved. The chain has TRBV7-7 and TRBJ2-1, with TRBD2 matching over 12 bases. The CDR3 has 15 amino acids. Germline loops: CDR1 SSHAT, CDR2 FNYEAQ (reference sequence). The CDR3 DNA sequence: TGTGCTAGCAGCTCAGGACTAGCGGGGAACAATGAGCAGTTCTTC. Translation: CASSSGLAGNNEQFF.

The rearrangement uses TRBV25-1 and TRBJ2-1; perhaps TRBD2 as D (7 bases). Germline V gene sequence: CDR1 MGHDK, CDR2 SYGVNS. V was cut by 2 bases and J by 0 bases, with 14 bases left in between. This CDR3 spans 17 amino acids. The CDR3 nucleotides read TGTGCCAGCAGTGAAGAGAGCGGGGACAACTCCTACAATGAGCAGTTCTTC. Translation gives CASSEESGDNSYNEQFF.

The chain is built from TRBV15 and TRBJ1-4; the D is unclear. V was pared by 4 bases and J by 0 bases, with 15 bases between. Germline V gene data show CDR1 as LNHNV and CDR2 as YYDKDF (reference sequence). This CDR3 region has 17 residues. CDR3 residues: CATSTPVGETTNEKLFF. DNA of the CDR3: TGTGCCACCAGCACCCCGGTTGGGGAGACAACTAATGAAAAACTGTTTTTT.

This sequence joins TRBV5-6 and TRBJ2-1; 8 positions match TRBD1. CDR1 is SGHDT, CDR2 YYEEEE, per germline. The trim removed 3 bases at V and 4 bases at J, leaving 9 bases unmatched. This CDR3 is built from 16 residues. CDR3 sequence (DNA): TGTGCCAGCAGCTCAATAGCCGGGACAGGATACAATGAGCAGTTCTTC. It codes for CASSSIAGTGYNEQFF.

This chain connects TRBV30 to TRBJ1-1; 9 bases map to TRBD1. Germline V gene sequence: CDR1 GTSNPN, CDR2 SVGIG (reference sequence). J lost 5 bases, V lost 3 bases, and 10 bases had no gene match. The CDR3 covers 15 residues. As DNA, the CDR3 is TGTGCCTGGAGCCCTGGGGACAGGGTGGTGACTGAAGCTTTCTTT. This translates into CAWSPGDRVVTEAFF.

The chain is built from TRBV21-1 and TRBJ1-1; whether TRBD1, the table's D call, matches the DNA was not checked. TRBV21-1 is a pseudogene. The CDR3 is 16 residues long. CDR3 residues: CASSKETGQPGTEAFF. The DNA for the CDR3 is TGTGCCAGCAGCAAAGAAACGGGACAGCCCGGCACTGAAGCTTTCTTT.

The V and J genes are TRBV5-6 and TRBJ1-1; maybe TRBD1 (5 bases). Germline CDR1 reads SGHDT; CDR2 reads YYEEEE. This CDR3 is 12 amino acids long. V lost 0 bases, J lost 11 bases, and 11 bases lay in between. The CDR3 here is CASSLVGGRAFF. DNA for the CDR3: TGTGCCAGCAGCTTGGTGGGGGGACGGGCTTTCTTT.

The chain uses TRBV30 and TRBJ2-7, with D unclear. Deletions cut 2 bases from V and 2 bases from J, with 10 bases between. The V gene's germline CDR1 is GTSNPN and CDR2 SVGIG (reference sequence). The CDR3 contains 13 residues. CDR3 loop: CAWSFAAAYEQYF. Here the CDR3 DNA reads TGTGCCTGGAGTTTCGCGGCAGCCTACGAGCAGTACTTC. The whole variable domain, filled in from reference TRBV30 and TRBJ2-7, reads SQTIHQWPATLVQPVGSPLSLECTVEGTSNPNLYWYRQAAGRGLQLLFYSVGIGQISSEVPQNLSASRPQDRQFILSSKKLLLSDSGFYLCAWSFAAAYEQYFGPGTRLTVT.

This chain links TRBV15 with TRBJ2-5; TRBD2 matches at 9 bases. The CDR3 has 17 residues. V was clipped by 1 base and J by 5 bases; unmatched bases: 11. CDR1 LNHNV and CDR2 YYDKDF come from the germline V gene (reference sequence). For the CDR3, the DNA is TGTGCCACCAGCAGAGTAGCGGGGGTCAGGGGTTCCGAGACCCAGTACTTC. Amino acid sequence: CATSRVAGVRGSETQYF.

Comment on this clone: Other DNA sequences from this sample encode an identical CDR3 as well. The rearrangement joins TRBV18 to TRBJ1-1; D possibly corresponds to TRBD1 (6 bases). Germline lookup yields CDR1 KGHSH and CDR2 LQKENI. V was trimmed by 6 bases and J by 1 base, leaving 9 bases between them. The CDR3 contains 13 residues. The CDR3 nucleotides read TGTGCCAGCTCTTCGGACAGGAACACTGAAGCTTTCTTT. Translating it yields CASSSDRNTEAFF.

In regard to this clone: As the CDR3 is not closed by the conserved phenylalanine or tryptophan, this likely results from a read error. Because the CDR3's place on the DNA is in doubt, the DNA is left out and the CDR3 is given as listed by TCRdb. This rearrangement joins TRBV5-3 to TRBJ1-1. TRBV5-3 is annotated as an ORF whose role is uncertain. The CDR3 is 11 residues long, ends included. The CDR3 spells CARRRNGGSPP.

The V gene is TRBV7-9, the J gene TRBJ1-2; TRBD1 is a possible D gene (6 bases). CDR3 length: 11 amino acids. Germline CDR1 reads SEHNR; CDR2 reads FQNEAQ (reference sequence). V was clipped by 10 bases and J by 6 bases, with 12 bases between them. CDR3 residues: CAISGGDGYTF. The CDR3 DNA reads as TGTGCCATCTCGGGGGGCGATGGCTACACCTTC.

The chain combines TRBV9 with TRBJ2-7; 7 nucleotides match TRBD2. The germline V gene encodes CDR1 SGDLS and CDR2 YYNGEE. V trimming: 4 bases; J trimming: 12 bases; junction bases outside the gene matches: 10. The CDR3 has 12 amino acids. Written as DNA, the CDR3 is TGTGCCAGCAGCCCCCAGGGAGGGTGGCCGTACTTC. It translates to CASSPQGGWPYF. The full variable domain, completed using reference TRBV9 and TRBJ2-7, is DSGVTQTPKHLITATGQRVTLRCSPRSGDLSVYWYQQSLDQGLQFLIQYYNGEERAKGNILERFSAQQFPDLHSELNLSSLELGDSALYFCASSPQGGWPYFGPGTRLTVT.

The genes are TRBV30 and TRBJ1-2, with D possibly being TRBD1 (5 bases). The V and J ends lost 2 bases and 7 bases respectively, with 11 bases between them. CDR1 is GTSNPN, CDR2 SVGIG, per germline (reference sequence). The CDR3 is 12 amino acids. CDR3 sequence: CAWSRRVSGYTF. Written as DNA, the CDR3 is TGTGCCTGGAGTCGCAGGGTTAGTGGCTACACCTTC.

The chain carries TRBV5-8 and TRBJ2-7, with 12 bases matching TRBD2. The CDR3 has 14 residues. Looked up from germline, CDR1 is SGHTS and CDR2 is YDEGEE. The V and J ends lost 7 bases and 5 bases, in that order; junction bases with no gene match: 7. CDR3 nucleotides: TGTGCCAGCCGCAGACTAGCGGGGGCTGACGAGCAGTACTTC. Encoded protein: CASRRLAGADEQYF.

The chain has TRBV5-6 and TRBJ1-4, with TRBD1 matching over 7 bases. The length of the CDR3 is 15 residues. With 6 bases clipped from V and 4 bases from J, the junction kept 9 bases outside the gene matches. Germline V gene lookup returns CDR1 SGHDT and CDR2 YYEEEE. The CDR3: CASTRRGQVNEKLFF. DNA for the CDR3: TGTGCCAGCACCAGAAGGGGGCAAGTTAATGAAAAACTGTTTTTT.

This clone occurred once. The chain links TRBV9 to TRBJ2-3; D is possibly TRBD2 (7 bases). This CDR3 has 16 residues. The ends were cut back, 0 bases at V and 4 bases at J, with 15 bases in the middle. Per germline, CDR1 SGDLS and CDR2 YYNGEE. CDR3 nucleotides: TGTGCCAGCAGCGTAGCTGGGGGGGGGCTTTCAGATACGCAGTATTTT. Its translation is CASSVAGGGLSDTQYF.

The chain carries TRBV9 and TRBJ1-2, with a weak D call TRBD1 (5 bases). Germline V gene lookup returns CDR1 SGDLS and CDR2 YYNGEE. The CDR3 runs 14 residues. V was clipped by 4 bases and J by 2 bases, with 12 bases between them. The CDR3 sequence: CASSWGEGNYGYTF. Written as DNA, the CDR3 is TGTGCCAGCAGCTGGGGGGAGGGAAACTATGGCTACACCTTC.

The CDR3 DNA sequence: TGTGCCAGCAGTGTTCGAGACAGGGGGCGCGTAACAGATACGCAGTATTTT. Amino acid sequence: CASSVRDRGRVTDTQYF. The chain joins TRBV25-1 to TRBJ2-3; 10 nucleotides match TRBD1. This CDR3 is 17 amino acids long. CDR1 MGHDK and CDR2 SYGVNS come from the germline V gene. The V and J ends lost 4 bases and 3 bases, in that order; junction bases with no gene match: 10.

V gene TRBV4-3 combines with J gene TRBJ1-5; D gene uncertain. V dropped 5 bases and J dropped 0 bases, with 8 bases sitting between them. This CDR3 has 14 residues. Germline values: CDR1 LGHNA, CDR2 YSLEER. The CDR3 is CASSEEHSNQPQHF. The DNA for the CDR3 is TGCGCCAGCAGCGAGGAGCATAGCAATCAGCCCCAGCATTTT.

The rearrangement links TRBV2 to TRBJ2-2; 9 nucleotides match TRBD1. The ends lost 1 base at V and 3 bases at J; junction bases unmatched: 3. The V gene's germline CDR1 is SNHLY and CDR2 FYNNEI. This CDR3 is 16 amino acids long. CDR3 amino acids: CASSEVRTGDTGELFF. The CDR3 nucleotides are TGTGCCAGCAGTGAAGTAAGGACAGGGGACACCGGGGAGCTGTTTTTT. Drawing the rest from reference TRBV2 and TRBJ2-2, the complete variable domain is EPEVTQTPSHQVTQMGQEVILRCVPISNHLYFYWYRQILGQKVEFLVSFYNNEISEKSEIFDDQFSVERPDGSNFTLKIRSTKLEDSAMYFCASSEVRTGDTGELFFGEGSRLTVL.

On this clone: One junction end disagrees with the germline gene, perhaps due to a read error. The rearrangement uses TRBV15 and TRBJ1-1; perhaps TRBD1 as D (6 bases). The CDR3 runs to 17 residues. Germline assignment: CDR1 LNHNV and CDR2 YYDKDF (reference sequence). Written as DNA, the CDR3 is TGTGCCACCAGAAGAGTTTGGGCCGGGACAACAAACACTGAAGCTTTCTTT. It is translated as CATRRVWAGTTNTEAFF.

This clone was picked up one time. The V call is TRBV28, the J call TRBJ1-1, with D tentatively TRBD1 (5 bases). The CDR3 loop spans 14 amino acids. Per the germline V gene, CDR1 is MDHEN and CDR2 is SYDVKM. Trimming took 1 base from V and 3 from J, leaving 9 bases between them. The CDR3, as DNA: TGTGCCAGCAGTTTATCGACAGCGTACACTGAAGCTTTCTTT. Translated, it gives CASSLSTAYTEAFF.

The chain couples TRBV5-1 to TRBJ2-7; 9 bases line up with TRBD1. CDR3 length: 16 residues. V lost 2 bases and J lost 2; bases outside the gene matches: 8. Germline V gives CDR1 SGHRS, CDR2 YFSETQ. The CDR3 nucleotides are TGCGCCAGCAGCTTTCGGGGACAGGGCCCACCCTACGAGCAGTACTTC. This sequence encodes CASSFRGQGPPYEQYF. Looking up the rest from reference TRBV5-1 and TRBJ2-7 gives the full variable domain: KAGVTQTPRYLIKTRGQQVTLSCSPISGHRSVSWYQQTPGQGLQFLFEYFSETQRNKGNFPGRFSGRQFSNSRSEMNVSTLELGDSALYLCASSFRGQGPPYEQYFGPGTRLTVT.

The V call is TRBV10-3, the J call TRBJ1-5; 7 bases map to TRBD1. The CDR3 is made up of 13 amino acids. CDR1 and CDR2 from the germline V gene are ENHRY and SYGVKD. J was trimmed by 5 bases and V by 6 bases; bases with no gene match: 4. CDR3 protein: CAIRFGTDQPQHF. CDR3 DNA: TGTGCCATCAGGTTTGGGACAGATCAGCCCCAGCATTTT.

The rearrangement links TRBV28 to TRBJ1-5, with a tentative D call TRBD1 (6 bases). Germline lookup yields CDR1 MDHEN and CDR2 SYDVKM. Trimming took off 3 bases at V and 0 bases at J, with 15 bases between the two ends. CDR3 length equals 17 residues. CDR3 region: CASSLAGAGHSNQPQHF. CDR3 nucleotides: TGTGCCAGCAGTTTGGCGGGGGCAGGTCATAGCAATCAGCCCCAGCATTTT. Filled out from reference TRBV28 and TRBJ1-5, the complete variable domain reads DVKVTQSSRYLVKRTGEKVFLECVQDMDHENMFWYRQDPGLGLRLIYFSYDVKMKEKGDIPEGYSVSREKKERFSLILESASTNQTSMYLCASSLAGAGHSNQPQHFGDGTRLSIL.

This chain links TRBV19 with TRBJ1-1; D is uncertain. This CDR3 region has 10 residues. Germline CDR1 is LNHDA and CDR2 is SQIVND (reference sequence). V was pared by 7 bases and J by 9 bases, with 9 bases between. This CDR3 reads CASNGGKAFF. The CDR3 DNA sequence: TGTGCCAGTAACGGCGGGAAAGCTTTCTTT.

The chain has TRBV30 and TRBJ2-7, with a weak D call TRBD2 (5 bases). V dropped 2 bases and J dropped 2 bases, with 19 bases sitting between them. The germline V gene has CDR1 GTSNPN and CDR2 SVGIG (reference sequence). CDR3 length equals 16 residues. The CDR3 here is CAWSSKRPRGPYEQYF. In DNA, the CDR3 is TGTGCCTGGAGTTCCAAACGACCCCGGGGTCCCTACGAGCAGTACTTC. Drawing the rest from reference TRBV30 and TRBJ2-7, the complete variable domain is SQTIHQWPATLVQPVGSPLSLECTVEGTSNPNLYWYRQAAGRGLQLLFYSVGIGQISSEVPQNLSASRPQDRQFILSSKKLLLSDSGFYLCAWSSKRPRGPYEQYFGPGTRLTVT.